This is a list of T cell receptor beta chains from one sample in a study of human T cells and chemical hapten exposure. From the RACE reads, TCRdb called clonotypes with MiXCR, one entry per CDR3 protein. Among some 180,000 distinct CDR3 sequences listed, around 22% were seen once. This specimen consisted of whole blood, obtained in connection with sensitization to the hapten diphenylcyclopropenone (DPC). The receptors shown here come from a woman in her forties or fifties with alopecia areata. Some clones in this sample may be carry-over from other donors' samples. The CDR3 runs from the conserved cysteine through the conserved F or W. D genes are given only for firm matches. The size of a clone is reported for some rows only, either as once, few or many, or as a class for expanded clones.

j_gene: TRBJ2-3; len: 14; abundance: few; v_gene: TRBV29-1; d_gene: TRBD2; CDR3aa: CSVRTSGSGDTQYF; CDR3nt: TGCAGCGTCCGGACTAGCGGGAGCGGAGATACGCAGTATTTT
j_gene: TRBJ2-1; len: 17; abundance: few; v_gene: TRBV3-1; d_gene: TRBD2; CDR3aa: CASSPGLAGGGGNEQFF; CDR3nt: TGTGCCAGCAGCCCGGGACTAGCGGGAGGAGGTGGCAATGAGCAGTTCTTC
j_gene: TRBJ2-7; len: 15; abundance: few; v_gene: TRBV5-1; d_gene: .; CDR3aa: CASSPTGQLYYEQYF; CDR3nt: TGCGCCAGCAGCCCCACGGGGCAGCTATACTACGAGCAGTACTTC
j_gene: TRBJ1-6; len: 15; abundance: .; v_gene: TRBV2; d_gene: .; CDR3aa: CASSAVRQGESPLHF; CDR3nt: TGTGCCAGCAGCGCGGTTAGACAAGGGGAGTCACCCCTCCACTTT
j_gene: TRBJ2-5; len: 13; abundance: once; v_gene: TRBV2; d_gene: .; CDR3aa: CASSERRTETQYF; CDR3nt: TGTGCCAGCAGTGAACGCAGAACAGAGACCCAGTACTTC
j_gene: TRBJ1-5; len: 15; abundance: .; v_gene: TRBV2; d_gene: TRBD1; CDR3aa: CASRARQGSNQPQHF; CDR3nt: TGTGCCAGCAGGGCCAGACAGGGGAGCAATCAGCCCCAGCATTTT
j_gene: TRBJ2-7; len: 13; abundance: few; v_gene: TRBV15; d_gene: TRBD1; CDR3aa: CATSRDRGYEQYF; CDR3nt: TGTGCCACCAGCAGGGACAGGGGGTACGAGCAGTACTTC
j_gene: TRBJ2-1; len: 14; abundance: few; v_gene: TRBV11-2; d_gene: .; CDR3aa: CASSLNVRGNEQFF; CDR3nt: TGTGCCAGCAGCTTAAATGTCCGTGGCAATGAGCAGTTCTTC
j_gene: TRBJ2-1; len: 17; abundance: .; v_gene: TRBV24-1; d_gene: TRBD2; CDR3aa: CATSDPLAGGPSNEQFF; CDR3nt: TGTGCCACCAGTGACCCCCTAGCGGGAGGGCCCTCCAATGAGCAGTTCTTC
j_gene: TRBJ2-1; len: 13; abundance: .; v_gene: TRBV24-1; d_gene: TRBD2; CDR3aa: CATSDPGLAEQFF; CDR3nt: TGTGCCACCAGTGACCCTGGACTAGCTGAGCAGTTCTTC
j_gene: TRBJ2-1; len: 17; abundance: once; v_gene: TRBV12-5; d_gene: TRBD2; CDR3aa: CASGSLWEGRGNNEQFF; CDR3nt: TGTGCTAGTGGTTCGTTGTGGGAGGGCCGGGGGAACAATGAGCAGTTCTTC
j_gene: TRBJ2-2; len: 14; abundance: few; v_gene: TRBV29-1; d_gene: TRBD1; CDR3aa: CSVAGQTNTGELFF; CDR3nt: TGCAGCGTTGCGGGACAGACGAACACCGGGGAGCTGTTTTTT
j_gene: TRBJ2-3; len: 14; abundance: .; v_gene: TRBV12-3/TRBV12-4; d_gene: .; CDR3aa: CASSLAASLDTQYF; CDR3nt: TGTGCCAGCAGTTTGGCGGCTTCTCTAGATACGCAGTATTTT
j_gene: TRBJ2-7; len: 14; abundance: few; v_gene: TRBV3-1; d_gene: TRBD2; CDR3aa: CASSLTSGGNEQYF; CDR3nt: TGTGCCAGCAGCCTCACTAGCGGTGGAAACGAGCAGTACTTC
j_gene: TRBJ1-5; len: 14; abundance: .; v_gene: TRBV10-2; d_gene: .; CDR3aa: CASGDRQNNQPQHF; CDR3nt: TGCGCCAGTGGGGATAGACAGAACAATCAGCCCCAGCATTTT
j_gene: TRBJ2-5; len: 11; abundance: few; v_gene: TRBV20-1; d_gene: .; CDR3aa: CSASPQETQYF; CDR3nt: TGCAGTGCTAGTCCCCAGGAGACCCAGTACTTC
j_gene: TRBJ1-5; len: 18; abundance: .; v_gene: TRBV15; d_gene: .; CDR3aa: CATSRGPDQGYGNQPQHF; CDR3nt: TGTGCCACCAGCAGAGGCCCTGACCAGGGATATGGCAATCAGCCCCAGCATTTT
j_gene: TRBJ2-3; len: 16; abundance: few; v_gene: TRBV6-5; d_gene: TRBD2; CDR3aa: CASSRPRGRATDTQYF; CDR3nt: TGTGCCAGCAGCCGGCCACGCGGGAGGGCTACAGATACGCAGTATTTT
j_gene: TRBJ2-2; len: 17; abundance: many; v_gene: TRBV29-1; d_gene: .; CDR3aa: CSVLLSIKDTTTGELFF; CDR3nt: TGCAGCGTTCTCCTATCAATTAAGGACACAACCACCGGGGAGCTGTTTTTT
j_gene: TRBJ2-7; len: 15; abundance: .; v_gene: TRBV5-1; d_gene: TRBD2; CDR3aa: CASSLVAGGPHEQYF; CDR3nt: TGCGCCAGCAGCTTGGTAGCGGGAGGGCCTCATGAGCAGTACTTC
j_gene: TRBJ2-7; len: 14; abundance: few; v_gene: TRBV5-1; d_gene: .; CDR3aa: CASSPNGAGYEQYF; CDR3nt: TGCGCCAGCAGCCCGAACGGAGCGGGCTACGAGCAGTACTTC
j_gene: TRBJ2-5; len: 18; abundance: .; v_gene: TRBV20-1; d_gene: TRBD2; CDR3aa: CSARPIPGLAGGRETQYF; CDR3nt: TGCAGTGCTAGACCTATTCCGGGACTAGCGGGAGGGAGAGAGACCCAGTACTTC
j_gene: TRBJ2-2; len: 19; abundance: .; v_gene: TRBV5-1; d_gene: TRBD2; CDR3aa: CASSSALIAGAPNTGELFF; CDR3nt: TGCGCCAGCAGCTCCGCATTAATAGCGGGCGCTCCAAACACCGGGGAGCTGTTTTTT